The 8 T cell receptor beta chains presented below share a single source sample, sequenced in a study of control samples from healthy donors and cancer patients. The protocol was immunoSEQ multiplex PCR, while the TCRdb copy is restricted to in-frame clones and leaves out a portion. The sample contains 110,000 to 150,000 clones, less than 90% of which appear only once. Sequencing was done on a sample of blood. These TCRs come from a woman aged 25 to 45 in good health.

The chain joins TRBV21-1 to TRBJ1-6. TRBV21-1 is listed as a pseudogene. The CDR3 extends over 10 amino acids. For the CDR3, the DNA is TGTGCCAGCATAAGTCCCGGAGTCGACTTT. Residues: CASISPGVDF.

This chain connects TRBV29-1 to TRBJ1-1, with 11 bases aligning to TRBD1. J gave up 7 bases and V 3 bases, and 4 bases lay outside the gene matches. The CDR3 is 13 residues long. Germline CDR1 SQVTM, CDR2 ANQGSEA. CDR3 loop: CSVDLGTGGEAFF. The CDR3 DNA reads TGCAGCGTTGATTTAGGGACAGGGGGTGAAGCTTTCTTT.

The V and J genes are TRBV12-3 or TRBV12-4 and TRBJ2-5; D gene unclear. The ends were cut back, 3 bases at V and 1 base at J, with 6 bases in the middle. The CDR3 extends over 13 amino acids. The CDR3 DNA reads TGTGCCAGCAGTTTTAACGCCCAAGAGACCCAGTACTTC. This translates into CASSFNAQETQYF.

This clone was counted a single time. The J gene is TRBJ2-5, the V gene TRBV5-1; no reliable D call. The germline gives CDR1 SGHRS, CDR2 YFSETQ. The CDR3 loop spans 14 amino acids. Deletions cut 3 bases from V and 4 bases from J, with 13 bases between. The CDR3 is CASSSAWVPETQYF. The CDR3 DNA is TGCGCCAGCAGCTCCGCTTGGGTTCCAGAGACCCAGTACTTC.

This chain connects TRBV19 to TRBJ1-5; D unclear. Trimming removed 5 bases from V and 0 bases from J, with 11 bases in between. The CDR3 covers 15 residues. Germline-derived CDR1 and CDR2 are LNHDA and SQIVND (reference sequence). In DNA form, the CDR3 reads TGTGCCAGTAGTCTCGGCGGTTATAGCAATCAGCCCCAGCATTTT. This codes for CASSLGGYSNQPQHF.

The chain joins TRBV30 to TRBJ1-1; TRBD1 matches at 7 bases. CDR3 length: 14 residues. CDR1 is GTSNPN and CDR2 is SVGIG in the germline V gene (reference sequence). After removal of 7 bases from V and 1 base from J, the junction contained 9 bases not matched to a gene. CDR3 sequence: CASAQGQRNTEAFF. The CDR3 region has the DNA TGTGCCTCCGCCCAGGGACAGCGGAACACTGAAGCTTTCTTT.

The rearrangement joins TRBV6-1 to TRBJ1-3, with D uncertain. CDR3 length: 15 amino acids. Germline V gene sequence: CDR1 MNHNS, CDR2 SASEGT. The germline V and J ends were trimmed by 2 bases and 2 bases, with 10 bases remaining between them. The CDR3 DNA reads TGTGCCAGCAGTGAAACTGGGGAAACTGGAAACACCATATATTTT. Protein: CASSETGETGNTIYF.

The chain carries TRBV5-1 and TRBJ1-6; TRBD1 matches 9 bases. Germline V gene data show CDR1 as SGHRS and CDR2 as YFSETQ. V gave up 4 bases and J gave up 7 bases; unmatched junction bases: 0. CDR3 length: 13 residues. In DNA, the CDR3 is TGCGCCAGCAGCGACAGGGGGAATTCACCCCTCCACTTT. Translating it yields CASSDRGNSPLHF.